In its sample, the clone carrying this T cell receptor beta chain was seen a few times. Profiled with immunoSEQ multiplex PCR; TCRdb holds only in-frame clones, not every one. The data show around 84,000 clones, with approximately 93% seen just once and more than 0.75% held by the top ten. This sample is drawn from a study of T cell changes during pregnancy in multiple sclerosis. The trim removed 2 bases at V and 8 bases at J, leaving 6 bases unmatched. Germline V CDR1 and CDR2: MNHEY, SVGAGI. This CDR3 contains 14 residues. This sample comprised peripheral blood, obtained in the second trimester of pregnancy. The TCR was taken from a female donor in good health, enrolled as a control in a pregnancy study. The rearrangement links TRBV6-5 to TRBJ1-1, with 9 bases fitting TRBD1. The CDR3 DNA follows: TGTGCCAGCAGTTACGGGACAGGGACGCAGGAAGCTTTCTTT. It encodes CASSYGTGTQEAFF.